Listed here are 13 T cell receptor beta chains from one sample, sequenced in a study of post-analysis software for immune sequencing data. Regarding the study as a whole: A handful of TRBV segments appeared more often in patients than in controls, and TRBV5-6, TRBV5-1 and TRBV20-1 were among these.

Which antigens these TCRs recognize remains unknown. Prepared TCR beta cDNA libraries contained unique molecular identifiers. TCRdb fed the PCR reads into MiXCR, producing one record per CDR3 protein. The data show about 200,000 distinct CDR3 sequences, 29% seen once. Material for sequencing was blood. These receptors were collected from a girl younger than 18 with multiple sclerosis.

In its sample, this clonotype was seen a few times. Written as DNA, the CDR3 is TGTGCCAGCAGTTACAGTCAGTTGAACACTGAAGCTTTCTTT. It codes for CASSYSQLNTEAFF. The chain has TRBV6-5 and TRBJ1-1; no clear D gene. Germline V gene lookup returns CDR1 MNHEY and CDR2 SVGAGI. V dropped 2 bases and J dropped 0 bases, with 7 bases sitting between them. The length of the CDR3 is 14 residues.

This chain connects TRBV12-3 or TRBV12-4 to TRBJ1-1; D unresolved. This CDR3 spans 13 amino acids. V gave up 6 bases and J gave up 6 bases, with 14 bases separating them. CDR3 DNA sequence: TGTGCCAGCAGCCCTCGGATTCTATCTGAAGCTTTCTTT. The encoded protein is CASSPRILSEAFF.

V gene TRBV6-5 combines with J gene TRBJ1-2, with 7 positions matching TRBD1. After removal of 2 bases from V and 8 bases from J, the junction contained 2 bases not matched to a gene. This CDR3 has 12 residues. Per germline, CDR1 MNHEY and CDR2 SVGAGI. This CDR3 is CASSYGQEGYTF. CDR3 coding DNA: TGTGCCAGCAGTTACGGACAGGAGGGCTACACCTTC.

The genes are TRBV5-1 and TRBJ1-4; 7 bases agree with TRBD1. V dropped 2 bases and J dropped 3; count of bases not matched to a gene: 7. CDR3 size: 16 residues. From germline, CDR1 is SGHRS and CDR2 YFSETQ. CDR3 sequence reads: CASSLRGGRANEKLFF. CDR3 sequence (DNA): TGCGCCAGCAGCTTACGAGGGGGCAGAGCTAATGAAAAACTGTTTTTT.

The CDR3 nucleotides read TGTGCCAGCAGGGGGCAGGGCGGGAGGCTCTCCTACGAGCAGTACTTC. Translating gives CASRGQGGRLSYEQYF. The rearrangement joins TRBV28 to TRBJ2-7; 8 bases map to TRBD2. Per germline, CDR1 MDHEN and CDR2 SYDVKM. This CDR3 has 16 amino acids. Trimming at V came to 6 bases and at J to 0 bases, leaving 10 bases not matched to a gene.

The rearrangement links TRBV5-1 to TRBJ2-1; TRBD2 agrees at 10 bases. Germline CDR1 is SGHRS and CDR2 is YFSETQ. V shed 3 bases, J shed 12 bases, and the junction held 12 bases outside the gene matches. The CDR3 length is 15 residues. The CDR3 region has the DNA TGCGCCAGCAGCTATGAGCTAGCGGGAGAGGGGGGGCAGTTCTTC. This gives the protein CASSYELAGEGGQFF.

This clonotype was detected many times. This rearrangement joins TRBV4-1 to TRBJ2-7; D might be TRBD2 (5 bases). Trimming cost V 0 bases and J 0 bases, with 9 bases left between them. Germline V CDR1 and CDR2: MGHRA, YSYEKL. There are 15 residues in the CDR3. CDR3 nucleotides: TGCGCCAGCAGCCAAGAGGAGGCCCTCTCCTACGAGCAGTACTTC. It is translated as CASSQEEALSYEQYF.

The V and J genes are TRBV20-1 and TRBJ1-5, with 8 nucleotides matching TRBD1. V was pared by 4 bases and J by 4 bases, with 9 bases of the junction left unmatched. CDR3 size: 15 residues. Germline V CDR1 and CDR2: DFQATT, SNEGSKA (reference sequence). The CDR3 here is CSAIRTGRANQPQHF. The DNA of the CDR3 is TGCAGTGCTATACGGACAGGGAGAGCGAATCAGCCCCAGCATTTT.

The chain carries TRBV7-2 and TRBJ1-2; D call uncertain. The CDR3 totals 14 residues. Germline V gene lookup returns CDR1 SGHTA and CDR2 FQGNSA. With 3 bases removed from V and 8 bases from J, the gap between germline ends came to 16 bases. CDR3 region: CASSLGREVRGYTF. The CDR3 nucleotides are TGTGCCAGCAGCTTGGGCCGGGAGGTGCGGGGCTACACCTTC.

As for this clonotype: This could be a read error, since a much larger clone is one nucleotide away. The chain links TRBV12-5 to TRBJ2-1; 7 positions match TRBD1. Germline V gene data show CDR1 as LGHNT and CDR2 as FRNRAP. The CDR3 extends over 15 amino acids. Here the CDR3 DNA reads TGTGCTAGTGGTGACCGACAGGGCTATTACAAGGAGCAGTTCTTC. Translation: CASGDRQGYYKEQFF.

CDR3 region: CASSLSEIDYGYTF. The DNA of the CDR3 is TGCGCCAGCAGCTTGAGTGAGATTGACTATGGCTACACCTTC. The chain combines TRBV5-1 with TRBJ1-2; D not certain. Deletions cut 1 base from V and 3 bases from J, with 10 bases between. This CDR3 has 14 residues. In germline, CDR1 is SGHRS, CDR2 YFSETQ.

A few counts support this clonotype. The J gene is TRBJ2-3, the V gene TRBV27; 7 bases match TRBD2. Per the germline V gene, CDR1 is MNHEY and CDR2 is SMNVEV (reference sequence). The trim removed 0 bases at V and 5 bases at J, leaving 2 bases unmatched. The CDR3 consists of 14 residues. For the CDR3, the DNA is TGTGCCAGCAGTTTATCGGGGGGGAAAGATACGCAGTATTTT. Protein product: CASSLSGGKDTQYF.

The chain links TRBV20-1 to TRBJ1-6; D is ambiguous. The CDR3 is made up of 11 amino acids. The germline V and J ends were trimmed by 6 bases and 10 bases, with 10 bases remaining between them. Germline assignment: CDR1 DFQATT and CDR2 SNEGSKA (reference sequence). The CDR3 bases are TGCAGTGCCCCGTATGGATCACCCCTCCACTTT. Protein sequence: CSAPYGSPLHF.